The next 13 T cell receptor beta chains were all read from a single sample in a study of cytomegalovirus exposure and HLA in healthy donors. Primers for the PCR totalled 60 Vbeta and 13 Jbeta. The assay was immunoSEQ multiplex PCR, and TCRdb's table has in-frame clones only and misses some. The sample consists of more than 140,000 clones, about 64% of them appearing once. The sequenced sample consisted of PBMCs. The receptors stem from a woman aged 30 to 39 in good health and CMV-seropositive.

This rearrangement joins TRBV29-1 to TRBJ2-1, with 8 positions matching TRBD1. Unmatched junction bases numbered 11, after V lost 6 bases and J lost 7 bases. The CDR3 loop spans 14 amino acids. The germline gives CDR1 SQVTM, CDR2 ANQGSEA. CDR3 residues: CSVDRESFRNEQFF. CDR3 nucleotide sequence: TGCAGCGTGGACAGGGAAAGCTTTCGTAATGAGCAGTTCTTC.

The CDR3 reads CASSLGDRDEQFF. The CDR3, as DNA: TGTGCCAGCAGCTTGGGGGACAGGGATGAGCAGTTCTTC. This chain joins TRBV5-6 and TRBJ2-1; 9 nucleotides align to TRBD1. Germline CDR1 SGHDT, CDR2 YYEEEE. CDR3 length equals 13 residues. The ends lost 0 bases at V and 8 bases at J; junction bases unmatched: 0.

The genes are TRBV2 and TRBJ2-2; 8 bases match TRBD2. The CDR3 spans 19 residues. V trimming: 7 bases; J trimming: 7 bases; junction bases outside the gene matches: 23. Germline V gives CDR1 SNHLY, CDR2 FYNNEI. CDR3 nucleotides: TGTGCCAGCACCGAACCGCCTCCAGGATCGGGACTAGTCTTCGGGGAGCTGTTTTTT. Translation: CASTEPPPGSGLVFGELFF. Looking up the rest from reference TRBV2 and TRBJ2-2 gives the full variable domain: EPEVTQTPSHQVTQMGQEVILRCVPISNHLYFYWYRQILGQKVEFLVSFYNNEISEKSEIFDDQFSVERPDGSNFTLKIRSTKLEDSAMYFCASTEPPPGSGLVFGELFFGEGSRLTVL.

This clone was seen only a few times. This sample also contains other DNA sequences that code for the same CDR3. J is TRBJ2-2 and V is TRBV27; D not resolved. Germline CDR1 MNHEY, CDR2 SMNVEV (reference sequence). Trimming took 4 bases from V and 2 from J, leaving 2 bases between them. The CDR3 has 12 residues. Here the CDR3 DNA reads TGTGCCAGCAGTTCAAACACCGGGGAGCTGTTTTTT. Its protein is CASSSNTGELFF.

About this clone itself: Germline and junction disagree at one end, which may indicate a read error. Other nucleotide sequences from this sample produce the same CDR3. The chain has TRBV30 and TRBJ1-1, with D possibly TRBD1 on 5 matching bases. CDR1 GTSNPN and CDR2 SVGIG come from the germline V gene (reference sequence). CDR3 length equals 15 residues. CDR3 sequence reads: CAWTGSRARNTEAFF. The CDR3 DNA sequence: TGTGCCTGGACCGGATCCAGGGCAAGGAACACTGAAGCTTTCTTC. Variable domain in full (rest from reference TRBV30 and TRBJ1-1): SQTIHQWPATLVQPVGSPLSLECTVEGTSNPNLYWYRQAAGRGLQLLFYSVGIGQISSEVPQNLSASRPQDRQFILSSKKLLLSDSGFYLCAWTGSRARNTEAFFGQGTRLTVV.

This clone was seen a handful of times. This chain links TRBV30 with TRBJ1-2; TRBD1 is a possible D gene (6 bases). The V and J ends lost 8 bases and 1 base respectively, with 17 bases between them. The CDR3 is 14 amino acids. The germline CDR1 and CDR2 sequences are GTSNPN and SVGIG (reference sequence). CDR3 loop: CAGGREGINYGYTF. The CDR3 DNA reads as TGTGCCGGGGGCCGGGAGGGGATTAACTATGGCTACACCTTC.

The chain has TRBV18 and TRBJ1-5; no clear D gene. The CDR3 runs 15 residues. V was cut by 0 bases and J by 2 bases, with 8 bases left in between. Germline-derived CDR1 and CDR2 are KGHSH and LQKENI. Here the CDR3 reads CASSPPSGGNQPQHF. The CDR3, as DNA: TGTGCCAGCTCACCACCTTCAGGCGGCAATCAGCCCCAGCATTTT.

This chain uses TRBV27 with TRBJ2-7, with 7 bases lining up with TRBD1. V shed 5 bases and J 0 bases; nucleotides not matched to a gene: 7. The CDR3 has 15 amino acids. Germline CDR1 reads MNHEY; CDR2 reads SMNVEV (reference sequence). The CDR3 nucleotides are TGTGCCAGCAGTAAACAGGGGATGAGCTCCTACGAGCAGTACTTC. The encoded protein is CASSKQGMSSYEQYF.

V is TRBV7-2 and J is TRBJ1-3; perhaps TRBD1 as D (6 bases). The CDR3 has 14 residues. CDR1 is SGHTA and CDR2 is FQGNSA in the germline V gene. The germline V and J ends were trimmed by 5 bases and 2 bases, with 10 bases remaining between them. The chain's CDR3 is CASSLGGPGNTIYF. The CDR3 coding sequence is TGTGCCAGCAGCCTGGGGGGGCCTGGAAACACCATATATTTT.

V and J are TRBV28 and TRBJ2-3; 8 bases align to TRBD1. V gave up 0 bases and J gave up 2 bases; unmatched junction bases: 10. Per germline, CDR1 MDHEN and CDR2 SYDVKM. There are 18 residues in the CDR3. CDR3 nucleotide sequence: TGTGCCAGCAGTTTATGGGAGGGACAGGTGGGGATCACAGATACGCAGTATTTT. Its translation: CASSLWEGQVGITDTQYF.

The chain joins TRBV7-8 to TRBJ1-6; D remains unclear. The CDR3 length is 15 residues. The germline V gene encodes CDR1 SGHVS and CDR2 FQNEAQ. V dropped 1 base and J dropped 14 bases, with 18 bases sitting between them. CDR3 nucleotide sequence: TGTGCCAGCAGCTTAGGAGGGCCCCCTCTGGGATCCCTCCACTTT. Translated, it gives CASSLGGPPLGSLHF.

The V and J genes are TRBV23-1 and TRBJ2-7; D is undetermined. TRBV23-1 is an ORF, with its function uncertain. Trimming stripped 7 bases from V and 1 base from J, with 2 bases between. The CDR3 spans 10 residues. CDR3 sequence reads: CASTSYEQYF. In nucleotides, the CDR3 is TGCGCCAGCACTTCCTACGAGCAGTACTTC.

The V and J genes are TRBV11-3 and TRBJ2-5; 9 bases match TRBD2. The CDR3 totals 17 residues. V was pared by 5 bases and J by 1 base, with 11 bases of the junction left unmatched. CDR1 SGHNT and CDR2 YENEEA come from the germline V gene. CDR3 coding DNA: TGTGCCAGCAGCCAACAGGGTGTAGCGGGGGCCCAAGAGACCCAGTACTTC. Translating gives CASSQQGVAGAQETQYF.